Detailed here is one T cell receptor beta chain. This entry is derived from a study of blood T cell repertoires in COVID-19. For the study at large: COVID-19 samples collected from the United States, Italy and Spain covered acute and convalescent phases. T cells, B-cell-depleted T cells, or PBMCs provided the cDNA or gDNA that served as material.

Original analysis: Quantification of nucleated cells was approximated via reference gene primer amplification. Only in-frame clones appear in the TCRdb table, and some are missing; sequencing was by immunoSEQ multiplex PCR. V and J calls plus clone size are reproduced from that table; the DNA served to infer D and trimming. This table has tens of thousands of clones, approximately 80% appearing once. V lost 0 bases to trimming and J lost 5 bases, with 14 bases between them. The length of the CDR3 is 15 residues. Per germline, CDR1 SGHRS and CDR2 YFSETQ. V and J are TRBV5-1 and TRBJ2-5; D is possibly TRBD1 (5 bases). This sequence was found in a man older than 75 with active or convalescent COVID-19. Material: peripheral blood. CDR3 sequence reads: CASSLAFGAGETQYF. The CDR3 DNA reads TGCGCCAGCAGCTTGGCCTTTGGGGCTGGTGAGACCCAGTACTTC.